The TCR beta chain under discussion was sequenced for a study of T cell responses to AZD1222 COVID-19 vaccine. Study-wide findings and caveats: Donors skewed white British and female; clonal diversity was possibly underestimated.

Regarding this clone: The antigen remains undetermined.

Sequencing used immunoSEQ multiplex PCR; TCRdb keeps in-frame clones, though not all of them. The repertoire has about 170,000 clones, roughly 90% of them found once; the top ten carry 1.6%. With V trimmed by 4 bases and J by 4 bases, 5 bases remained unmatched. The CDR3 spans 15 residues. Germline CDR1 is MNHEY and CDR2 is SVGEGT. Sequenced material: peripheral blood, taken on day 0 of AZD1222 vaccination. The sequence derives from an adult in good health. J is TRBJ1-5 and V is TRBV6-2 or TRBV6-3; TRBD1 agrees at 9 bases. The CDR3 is CASSSPDRGNQPQHF. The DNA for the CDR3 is TGTGCCAGCAGTTCCCCGGACAGGGGTAATCAGCCCCAGCATTTT.